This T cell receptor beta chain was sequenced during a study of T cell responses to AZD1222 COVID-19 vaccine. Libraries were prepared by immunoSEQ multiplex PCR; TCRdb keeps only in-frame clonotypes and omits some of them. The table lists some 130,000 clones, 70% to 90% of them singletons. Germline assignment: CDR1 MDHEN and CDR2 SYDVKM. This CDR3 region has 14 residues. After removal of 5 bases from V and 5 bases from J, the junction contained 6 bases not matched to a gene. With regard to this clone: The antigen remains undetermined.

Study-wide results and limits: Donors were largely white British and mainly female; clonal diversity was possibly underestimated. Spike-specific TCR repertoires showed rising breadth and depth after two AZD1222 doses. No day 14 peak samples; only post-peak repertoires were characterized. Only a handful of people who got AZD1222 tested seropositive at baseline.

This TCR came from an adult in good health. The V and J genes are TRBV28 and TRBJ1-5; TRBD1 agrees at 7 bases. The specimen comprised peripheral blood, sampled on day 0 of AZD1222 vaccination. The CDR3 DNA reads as TGTGCCAGCAGTAGACAGGGAGGTTATCAGCCCCAGCATTTT. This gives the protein CASSRQGGYQPQHF.